This T cell receptor (beta chain) was sequenced for a study of blood T cell repertoires in COVID-19. This CDR3 is built from 12 residues. V shed 8 bases and J shed 4 bases, with 9 bases lying between them. TCRdb's copy holds only in-frame clones and misses some; the assay was immunoSEQ multiplex PCR. The sample holds 150,000 to 200,000 clones, around three quarters seen once. V usage is TRBV12-3 or TRBV12-4 and J usage is TRBJ1-3; D unclear. This sequence originates from a woman between 70 and 85 years old in a cohort exposed to, infected with or recovered from COVID-19 (not recorded which). Sequencing was performed on PBMCs or T cells enriched from blood (not recorded which). Here the CDR3 reads CASVAGGNTIYF. The CDR3 DNA sequence: TGTGCCAGCGTCGCGGGCGGAAACACCATATATTTT.